This T cell receptor beta chain was sequenced during a study of blood T cell repertoires in COVID-19. The germline V gene encodes CDR1 SGHRS and CDR2 YFSETQ. The CDR3 totals 12 residues. Trimming shortened V by 7 bases and J by 4 bases, and 11 bases separated the two germline ends. Measured with immunoSEQ multiplex PCR; TCRdb has only the in-frame clones, and not every one. This sample has around 65,000 clones, with approximately 78% found just once. Sequencing was carried out using peripheral blood. The chain combines TRBV5-1 with TRBJ2-5, with a weak D call TRBD1 (5 bases). This TCR derives from a human donor in a cohort sampled during active COVID-19. This CDR3 reads CASQAGPETQYF. The CDR3 bases are TGCGCCAGCCAGGCAGGGCCAGAGACCCAGTACTTC.